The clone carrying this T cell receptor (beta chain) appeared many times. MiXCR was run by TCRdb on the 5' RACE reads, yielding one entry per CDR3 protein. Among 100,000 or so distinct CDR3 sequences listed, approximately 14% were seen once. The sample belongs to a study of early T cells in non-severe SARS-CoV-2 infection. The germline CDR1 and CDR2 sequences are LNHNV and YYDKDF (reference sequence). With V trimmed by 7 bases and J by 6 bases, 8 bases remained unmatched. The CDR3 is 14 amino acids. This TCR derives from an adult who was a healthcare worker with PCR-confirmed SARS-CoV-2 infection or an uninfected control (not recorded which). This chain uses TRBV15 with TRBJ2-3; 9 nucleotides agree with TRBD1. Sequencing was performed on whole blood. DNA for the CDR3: TGTGCCACCAACCCCGGGACAGGGAAGGATACGCAGTATTTT. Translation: CATNPGTGKDTQYF. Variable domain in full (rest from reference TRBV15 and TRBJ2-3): DAMVIQNPRYQVTQFGKPVTLSCSQTLNHNVMYWYQQKSSQAPKLLFHYYDKDFNNEADTPDNFQSRRPNTSFCFLDIRSPGLGDTAMYLCATNPGTGKDTQYFGPGTRLTVL.